Included here is one TCR beta chain sequence, with context. No antigen is known for it. These data originate in a study of cytotoxic CD8 clonotypes in ibrutinib-treated CLL. Points from the study as a whole: Clonality went higher at ibrutinib response and then dropped back toward baseline at progression. Sustained-remission patients were sampled at different times than progressing patients were.

The planned depth of sequencing spanned 1 in 200,000 to 1 in 1 million T cells. Generated by immunoSEQ multiplex PCR, the TCRdb table keeps only in-frame clones and is missing some. The sample has under 200,000 clones; about 80% are singletons. The germline V gene has CDR1 SGHTA and CDR2 FQGNSA. The CDR3 covers 14 residues. The junction had 5 bases not matched to a gene; V was cut back by 2 bases and J by 7 bases. The sample in question was PBMCs, obtained after 12 months of ibrutinib treatment. The rearrangement links TRBV7-2 to TRBJ2-1; TRBD2 aligns across 7 bases. The TCR was taken from a human donor with chronic lymphocytic leukemia. Written as DNA, the CDR3 is TGTGCCAGCAGCTTAAGGAGGGAGGGTAATGAGCAGTTCTTC. It encodes CASSLRREGNEQFF.